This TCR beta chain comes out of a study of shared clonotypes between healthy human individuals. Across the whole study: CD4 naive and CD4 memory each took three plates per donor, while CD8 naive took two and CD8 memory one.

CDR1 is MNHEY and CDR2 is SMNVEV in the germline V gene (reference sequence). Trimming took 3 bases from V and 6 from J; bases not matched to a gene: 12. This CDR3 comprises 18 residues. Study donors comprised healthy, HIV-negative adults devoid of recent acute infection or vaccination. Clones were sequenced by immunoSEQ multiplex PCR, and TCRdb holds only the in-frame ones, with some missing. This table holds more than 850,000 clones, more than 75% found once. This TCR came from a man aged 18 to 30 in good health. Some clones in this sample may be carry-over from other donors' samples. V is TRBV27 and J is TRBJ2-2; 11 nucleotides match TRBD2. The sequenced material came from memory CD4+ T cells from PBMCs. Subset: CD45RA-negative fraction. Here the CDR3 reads CASSLAVIAGGPAGELFF. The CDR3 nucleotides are TGTGCCAGCAGTTTGGCCGTGATAGCGGGAGGGCCTGCCGGGGAGCTGTTTTTT.